This T cell receptor beta chain comes out of a study of T cell responses to AZD1222 COVID-19 vaccine. Sequencing used immunoSEQ multiplex PCR; TCRdb keeps in-frame clones, though not all of them. The table shows 60,000 to 75,000 clones, with roughly nine tenths occurring only once. With respect to this clone: The antigen is not known.

The CDR3 runs 14 residues. V dropped 3 bases and J dropped 1 base, with 9 bases sitting between them. CDR1 SGHAT and CDR2 FQNNGV come from the germline V gene. Study conclusions and caveats: There were mostly white British donors and more females than males, and clonal diversity was possibly underestimated. Repertoire sampling occurred only after the peak T cell response.

The material was peripheral blood, obtained 28 days after the second AZD1222 dose. V is TRBV11-2 and J is TRBJ1-1, with D possibly matching TRBD1 (5 bases). This TCR came from an adult who received the AZD1222 COVID-19 vaccine. CDR3 amino acids: CASSLGTANTEAFF. CDR3 nucleotide sequence: TGTGCCAGCAGCTTGGGGACCGCGAACACTGAAGCTTTCTTT.